These T cell receptor beta chains were read from a single sample in a study of blood T cell repertoires in COVID-19. The assay was immunoSEQ multiplex PCR, and TCRdb's table has in-frame clones only and misses some. The table lists roughly 130,000 clones, less than 90% of them singletons. The sequenced sample consisted of peripheral blood. The origin of the receptors is a man between 65 and 85 years old with acute or convalescent COVID-19. The CDR3 runs from the conserved cysteine through the conserved F or W. The D gene is left open where the match is weak. A row's size may be missing; if present it is once, few, many or a size class.

>TRBV12-3/TRBV12-4|TRBJ1-6|few|.
CASSFGDSPLHF
TGTGCCAGCAGTTTCGGAGATTCACCCCTCCACTTT
>TRBV27|TRBJ1-3|.|TRBD1
CASSPRQGLSGNTIYF
TGTGCCAGCAGTCCGAGACAGGGCCTCTCTGGAAACACCATATATTTT
>TRBV6-5|TRBJ1-1|.|.
CASRPQATNTEAFF
TGTGCCAGCAGGCCACAGGCGACGAACACTGAAGCTTTCTTT
>TRBV27|TRBJ2-6|.|TRBD1
CASSLGTAVLPGANVLTF
TGTGCCAGCAGTTTAGGGACAGCAGTTCTACCTGGGGCCAACGTCCTGACTTTC
>TRBV4-2|TRBJ2-2|.|TRBD2
CASSPQLSGGAGTGELFF
TGTGCCAGCAGCCCGCAGCTTAGCGGGGGGGCCGGCACCGGGGAGCTGTTTTTT
>TRBV7-8|TRBJ2-7|few|TRBD2
CASSSQRGGFGEQYF
TGTGCCAGCAGCTCACAGCGGGGGGGTTTTGGCGAGCAGTACTTC
>TRBV3-1/TRBV3-2|TRBJ2-1|.|TRBD2
CASSQVPTSGEQFF
TGTGCCAGCAGCCAAGTACCCACTAGCGGTGAGCAGTTCTTC
>TRBV2|TRBJ1-2|.|TRBD1
CASSADQGDGYTF
TGTGCCAGCAGTGCGGACCAGGGGGATGGCTACACCTTC
>TRBV5-1|TRBJ1-2|many|.
CASSLGTVDGYTF
TGCGCCAGCAGCTTGGGGACAGTAGATGGCTACACCTTC
>TRBV7-9|TRBJ1-1|.|TRBD1
CASSLGHLQGGNTEAFF
TGTGCCAGCAGCTTAGGGCATCTACAGGGGGGGAACACTGAAGCTTTCTTT
>TRBV15|TRBJ1-4|.|.
CATSRQANLNEKLFF
TGTGCCACCAGCAGACAGGCAAACCTTAATGAAAAACTGTTTTTT
>TRBV6-5|TRBJ1-6|.|.
CASSRSQGGNSPLHF
TGTGCCAGCAGTCGTTCACAGGGAGGGAATTCACCCCTCCACTTT
>TRBV21-1|TRBJ1-1|few|.
CASTEDRGAFF
TGTGCCAGCACCGAGGACAGGGGCGCTTTCTTT
>TRBV7-7|TRBJ1-5|.|.
CASSLDWNQPQHF
TGTGCTAGCAGCTTAGACTGGAATCAGCCCCAGCATTTT
>TRBV24-1|TRBJ2-5|.|.
CATSDTDSQETQYF
TGTGCCACCAGCGATACCGACAGCCAAGAGACCCAGTACTTC
>TRBV3-1/TRBV3-2|TRBJ2-1|.|.
CASSQARGGEQFF
TGTGCCAGCAGCCAAGCGAGGGGGGGTGAGCAGTTCTTC
>TRBV5-1|TRBJ1-1|.|.
CASSLEAGRMNTEAFF
TGCGCCAGCAGCTTGGAGGCAGGGAGGATGAACACTGAAGCTTTCTTT
>TRBV5-1|TRBJ2-2|few|TRBD1
CASSPGTGGTGELFF
TGCGCCAGCAGCCCCGGCACAGGGGGCACCGGGGAGCTGTTTTTT
>TRBV6-1|TRBJ2-7|once|TRBD2
CASSVSSGGRVSYEQYF
TGTGCCAGCAGTGTTTCTAGCGGGGGGAGGGTCTCCTACGAGCAGTACTTC
>TRBV6-1|TRBJ1-5|.|.
CASSEGQINQPQHF
TGTGCCAGCAGTGAAGGACAGATAAATCAGCCCCAGCATTTT
>TRBV19|TRBJ1-6|few|.
CASSIPPVIRYNSPLHF
TGTGCCAGTAGTATTCCCCCGGTTATTCGTTATAATTCACCCCTCCACTTT
>TRBV3-1/TRBV3-2|TRBJ2-7|.|.
CASSQDLRLEQYF
TGTGCCAGCAGCCAAGATTTGCGGCTCGAGCAGTACTTC
>TRBV6-6|TRBJ1-5|.|TRBD1
CASRPDRPSGNQPQHF
TGTGCCAGCAGACCGGACAGGCCTAGTGGCAATCAGCCCCAGCATTTT
>TRBV19|TRBJ1-3|.|.
CASSQQVSGNTIYF
TGTGCCAGTAGTCAACAGGTCTCTGGAAACACCATATATTTT
>TRBV6-5|TRBJ1-6|.|TRBD1
CASSQTGGNSPLHF
TGTGCCAGCAGTCAGACAGGGGGTAATTCACCCCTCCACTTT
>TRBV9|TRBJ1-4|.|TRBD1
CASSLGQAANEKLFF
TGTGCCAGCAGCCTCGGACAGGCGGCAAATGAAAAACTGTTTTTT